This TCR beta chain was profiled in a study of cytomegalovirus exposure and HLA in healthy donors. Primers for the PCR totalled 60 Vbeta and 13 Jbeta. Produced via immunoSEQ multiplex PCR; TCRdb's table is partial and in-frame only. The sample includes a few hundred thousand clones, around 90% of them seen just once. A single count supports this clone. The clonotype originates from a girl aged 2 to 9 in good health and CMV-seronegative. The sequenced material came from PBMCs.

CDR3 in DNA: TGTGCCAGCAGTCCCGGGTCCTCAACCTACGAGCAGTACTTC. It encodes CASSPGSSTYEQYF. The rearrangement links TRBV6-4 to TRBJ2-7; no reliable D call. The length of the CDR3 is 14 residues. The V gene's germline CDR1 is MRHNA and CDR2 SNTAGT. The V end was cut by 5 bases, the J end by 2 bases, with 13 bases between.